This section outlines one T cell receptor beta chain sequence together with its context. Its specificity is unknown. The repertoire was sequenced with immunoSEQ multiplex PCR; TCRdb's copy has only in-frame clones and lacks some. The sample lists roughly 4,000 clones, about 61% seen once, with about 40% in the top ten. This sample is part of a study of CD8 T cell repertoires and HIV-1 epitope variants. The overall study: Twenty-five autologous and known Gag and Nef epitope variant peptides each stimulated T cells separately. Separate from the cultures, 1M uncultured T cells served as baseline. Epitopes were three Gag families plus Nef HW9 and YT9. General study results and limits: Nef KF9 drew roughly five clonotypes and HW9 one, without TAALDMSHF responses.

V was pared by 10 bases and J by 4 bases, with 14 bases between. The germline gives CDR1 WSHSY, CDR2 SAAADI. This CDR3 comprises 13 residues. The chain employs TRBV10-2 and TRBJ2-1; D perhaps matches TRBD2 (6 bases). This TCR derives from a male donor with HIV. Sequencing was carried out using cultured CD8+ T cells derived from PBMCs. CDR3 nucleotides: TGCGCCATCACCGGGACTTCTTACAATGAGCAGTTCTTC. As protein: CAITGTSYNEQFF.